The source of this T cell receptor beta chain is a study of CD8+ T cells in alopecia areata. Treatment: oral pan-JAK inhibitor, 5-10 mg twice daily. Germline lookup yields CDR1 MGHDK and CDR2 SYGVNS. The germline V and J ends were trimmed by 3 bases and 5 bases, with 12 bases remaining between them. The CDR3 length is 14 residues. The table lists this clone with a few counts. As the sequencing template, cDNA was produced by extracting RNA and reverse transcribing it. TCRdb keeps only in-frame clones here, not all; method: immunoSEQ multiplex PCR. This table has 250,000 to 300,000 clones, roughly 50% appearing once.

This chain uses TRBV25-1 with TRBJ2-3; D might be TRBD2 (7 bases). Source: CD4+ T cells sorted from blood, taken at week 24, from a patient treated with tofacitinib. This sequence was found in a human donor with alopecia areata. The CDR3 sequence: CASSDAGAGDTQYF. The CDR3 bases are TGTGCCAGCAGTGACGCGGGGGCGGGAGATACGCAGTATTTT.